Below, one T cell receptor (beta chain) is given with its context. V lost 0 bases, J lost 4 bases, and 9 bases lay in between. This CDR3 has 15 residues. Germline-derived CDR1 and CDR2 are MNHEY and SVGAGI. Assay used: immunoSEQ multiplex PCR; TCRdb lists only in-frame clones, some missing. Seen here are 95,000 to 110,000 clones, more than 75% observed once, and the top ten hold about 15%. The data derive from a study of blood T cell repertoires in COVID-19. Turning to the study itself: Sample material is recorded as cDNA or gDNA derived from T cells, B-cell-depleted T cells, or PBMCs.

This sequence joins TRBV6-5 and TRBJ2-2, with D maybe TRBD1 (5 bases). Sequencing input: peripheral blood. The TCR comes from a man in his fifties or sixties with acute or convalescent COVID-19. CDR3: CASSYSIQGTGELFF. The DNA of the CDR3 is TGTGCCAGCAGTTACTCGATTCAGGGCACCGGGGAGCTGTTTTTT.